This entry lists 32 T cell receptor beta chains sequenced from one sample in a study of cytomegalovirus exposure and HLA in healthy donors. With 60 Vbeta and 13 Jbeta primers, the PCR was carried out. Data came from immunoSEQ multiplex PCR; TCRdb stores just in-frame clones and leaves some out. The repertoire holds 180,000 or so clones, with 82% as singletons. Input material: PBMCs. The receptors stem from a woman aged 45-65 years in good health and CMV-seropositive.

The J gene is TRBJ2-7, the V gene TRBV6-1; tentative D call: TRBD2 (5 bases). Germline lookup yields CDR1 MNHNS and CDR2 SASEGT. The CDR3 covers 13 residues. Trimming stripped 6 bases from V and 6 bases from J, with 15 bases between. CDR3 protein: CASSGLLLTEQYF. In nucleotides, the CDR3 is TGTGCCAGCAGCGGACTCTTATTGACCGAGCAGTACTTC.

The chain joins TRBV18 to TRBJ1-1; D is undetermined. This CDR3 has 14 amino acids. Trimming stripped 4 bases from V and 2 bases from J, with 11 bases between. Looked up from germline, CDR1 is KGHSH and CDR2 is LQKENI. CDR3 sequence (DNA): TGTGCCAGCTCACAGAGTCCCCACAACACTGAAGCTTTCTTT. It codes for CASSQSPHNTEAFF. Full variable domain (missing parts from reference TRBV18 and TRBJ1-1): NAGVMQNPRHLVRRRGQEARLRCSPMKGHSHVYWYRQLPEEGLKFMVYLQKENIIDESGMPKERFSAEFPKEGPSILRIQQVVRGDSAAYFCASSQSPHNTEAFFGQGTRLTVV.

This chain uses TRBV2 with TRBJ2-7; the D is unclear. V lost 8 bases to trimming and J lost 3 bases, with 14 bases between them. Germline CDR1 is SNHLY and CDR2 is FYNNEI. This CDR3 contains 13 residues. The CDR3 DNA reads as TGTGCCAGCGGGTCCAGGTTGGGCTACGAGCAGTACTTC. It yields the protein CASGSRLGYEQYF.

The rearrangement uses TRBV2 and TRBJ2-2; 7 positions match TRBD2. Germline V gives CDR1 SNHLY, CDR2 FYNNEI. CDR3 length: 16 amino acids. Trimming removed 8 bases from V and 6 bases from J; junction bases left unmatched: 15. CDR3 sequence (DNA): TGTGCCAGCTCCTCAAGAAGGCGGGAGCAGGCCGGGGAGCTGTTTTTT. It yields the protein CASSSRRREQAGELFF.

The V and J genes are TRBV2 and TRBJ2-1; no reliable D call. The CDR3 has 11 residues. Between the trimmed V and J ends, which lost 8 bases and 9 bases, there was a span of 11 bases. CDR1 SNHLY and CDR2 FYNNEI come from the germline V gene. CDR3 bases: TGTGCCAGCCAGGTACTCGTTGAGCAGTTCTTC. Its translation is CASQVLVEQFF.

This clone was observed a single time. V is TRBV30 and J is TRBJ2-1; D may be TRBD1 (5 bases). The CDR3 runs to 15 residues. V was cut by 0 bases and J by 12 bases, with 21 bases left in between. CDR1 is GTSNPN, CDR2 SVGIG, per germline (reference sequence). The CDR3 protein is CAWSVLVAGIGGQFF. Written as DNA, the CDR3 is TGTGCCTGGAGTGTCCTGGTCGCAGGGATTGGTGGGCAGTTCTTC.

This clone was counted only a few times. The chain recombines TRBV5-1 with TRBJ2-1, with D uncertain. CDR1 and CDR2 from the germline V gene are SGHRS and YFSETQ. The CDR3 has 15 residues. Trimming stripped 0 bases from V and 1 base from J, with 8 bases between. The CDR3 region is CASSLASESYNEQFF. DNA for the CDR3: TGCGCCAGCAGCTTGGCGAGTGAATCCTACAATGAGCAGTTCTTC.

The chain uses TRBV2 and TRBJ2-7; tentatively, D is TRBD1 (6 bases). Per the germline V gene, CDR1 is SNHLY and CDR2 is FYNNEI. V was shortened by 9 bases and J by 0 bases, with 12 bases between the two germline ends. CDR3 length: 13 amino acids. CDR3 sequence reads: CASGGLSSYEQYF. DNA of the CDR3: TGTGCCAGTGGGGGCCTGAGCTCCTACGAGCAGTACTTC.

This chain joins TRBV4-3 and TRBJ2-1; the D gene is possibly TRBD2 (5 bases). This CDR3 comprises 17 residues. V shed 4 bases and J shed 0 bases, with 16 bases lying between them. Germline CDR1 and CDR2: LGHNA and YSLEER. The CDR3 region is CASSPTAGRSSYNEQFF. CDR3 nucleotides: TGCGCCAGCAGCCCAACCGCGGGCAGGAGCTCCTACAATGAGCAGTTCTTC.

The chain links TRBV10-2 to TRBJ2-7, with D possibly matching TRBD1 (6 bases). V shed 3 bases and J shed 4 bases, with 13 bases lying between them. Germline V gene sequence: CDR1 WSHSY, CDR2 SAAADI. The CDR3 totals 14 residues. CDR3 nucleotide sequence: TGCGCCAGCAGTGACCCTCACAGGGTGTACGAGCAGTACTTC. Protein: CASSDPHRVYEQYF.

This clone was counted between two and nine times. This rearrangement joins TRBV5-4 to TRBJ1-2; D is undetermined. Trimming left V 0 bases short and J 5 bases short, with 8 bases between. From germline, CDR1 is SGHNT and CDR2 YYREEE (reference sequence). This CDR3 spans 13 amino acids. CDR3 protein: CASSLDVTYGYTF. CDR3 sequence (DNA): TGTGCCAGCAGCTTGGACGTTACTTATGGCTACACCTTC.

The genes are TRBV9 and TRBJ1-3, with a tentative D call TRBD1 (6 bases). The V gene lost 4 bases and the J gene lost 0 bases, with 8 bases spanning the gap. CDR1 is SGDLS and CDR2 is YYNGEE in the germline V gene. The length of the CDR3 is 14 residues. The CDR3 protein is CASSKDSSGNTIYF. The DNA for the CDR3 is TGTGCCAGCAGCAAGGACAGCTCTGGAAACACCATATATTTT.

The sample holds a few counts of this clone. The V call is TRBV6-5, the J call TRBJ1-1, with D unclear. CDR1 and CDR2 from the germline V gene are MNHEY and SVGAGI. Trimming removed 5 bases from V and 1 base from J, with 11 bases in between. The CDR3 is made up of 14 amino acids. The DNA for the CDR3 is TGTGCCAGCAGTGAGACTCACACGAACACTGAAGCTTTCTTT. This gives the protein CASSETHTNTEAFF.

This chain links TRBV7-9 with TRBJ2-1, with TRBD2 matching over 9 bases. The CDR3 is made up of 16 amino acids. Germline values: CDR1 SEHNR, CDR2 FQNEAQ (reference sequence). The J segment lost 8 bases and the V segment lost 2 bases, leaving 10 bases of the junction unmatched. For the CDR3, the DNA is TGTGCCAGCAGCTTATCGCGGGGGGGGCGTTTCGATGAGCAGTTCTTC. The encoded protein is CASSLSRGGRFDEQFF.

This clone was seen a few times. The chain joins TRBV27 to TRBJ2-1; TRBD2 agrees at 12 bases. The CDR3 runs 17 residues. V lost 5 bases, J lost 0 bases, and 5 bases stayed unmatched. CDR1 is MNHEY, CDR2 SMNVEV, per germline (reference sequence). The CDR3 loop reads CASSKRLAGDSYNEQFF. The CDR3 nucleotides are TGTGCCAGCAGTAAAAGACTAGCGGGAGACTCCTACAATGAGCAGTTCTTC.

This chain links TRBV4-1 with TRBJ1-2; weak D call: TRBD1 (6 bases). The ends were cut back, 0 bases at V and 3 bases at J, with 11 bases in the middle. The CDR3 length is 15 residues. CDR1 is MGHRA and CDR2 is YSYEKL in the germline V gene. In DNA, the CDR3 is TGCGCCAGCAGCCAAGAATACAGGGATCACTATGGCTACACCTTC. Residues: CASSQEYRDHYGYTF.

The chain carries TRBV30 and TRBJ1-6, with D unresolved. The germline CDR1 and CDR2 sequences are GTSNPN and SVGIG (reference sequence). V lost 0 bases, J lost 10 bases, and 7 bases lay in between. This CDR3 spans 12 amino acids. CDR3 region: CAWSVVGSPLHF. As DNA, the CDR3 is TGTGCCTGGAGTGTAGTGGGCTCACCCCTCCACTTT.

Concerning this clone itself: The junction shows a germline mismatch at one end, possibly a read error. The CDR3 protein is CSSLVGGTNGGYTF. The CDR3 bases are TGTTCCAGCCTGGTCGGGGGTACGAACGGGGGCTACACCTTC. J is TRBJ1-2 and V is TRBV7-9; a weak D match, TRBD1 (5 bases). The CDR3 sequence is 14 residues long. Looked up from germline, CDR1 is SEHNR and CDR2 is FQNEAQ (reference sequence).

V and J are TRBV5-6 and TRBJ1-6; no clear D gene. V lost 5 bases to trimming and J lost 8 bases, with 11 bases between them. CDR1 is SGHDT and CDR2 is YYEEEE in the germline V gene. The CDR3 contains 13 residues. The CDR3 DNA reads TGTGCCAGCAGTATACAAGACTATTCACCCCTCCACTTT. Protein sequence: CASSIQDYSPLHF.

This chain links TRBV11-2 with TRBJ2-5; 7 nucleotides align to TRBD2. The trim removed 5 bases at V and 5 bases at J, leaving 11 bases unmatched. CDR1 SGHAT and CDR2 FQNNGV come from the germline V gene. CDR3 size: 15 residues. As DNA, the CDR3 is TGTGCCAGCAGCGAAGAACTAGCGTTCCTTGAGACCCAGTACTTC. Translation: CASSEELAFLETQYF. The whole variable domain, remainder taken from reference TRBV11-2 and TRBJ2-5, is EAGVAQSPRYKIIEKRQSVAFWCNPISGHATLYWYQQILGQGPKLLIQFQNNGVVDDSQLPKDRFSAERLKGVDSTLKIQPAKLEDSAVYLCASSEELAFLETQYFGPGTRLLVL.

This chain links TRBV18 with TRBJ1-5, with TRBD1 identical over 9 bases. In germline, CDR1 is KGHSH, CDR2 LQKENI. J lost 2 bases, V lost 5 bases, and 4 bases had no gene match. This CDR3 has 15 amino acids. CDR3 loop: CASSRDRAGNQPQHF. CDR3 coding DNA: TGTGCCAGCTCAAGGGACAGGGCGGGCAATCAGCCCCAGCATTTT.

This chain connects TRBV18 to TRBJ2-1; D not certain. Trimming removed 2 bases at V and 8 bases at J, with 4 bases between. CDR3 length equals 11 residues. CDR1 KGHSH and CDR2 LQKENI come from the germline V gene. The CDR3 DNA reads TGTGCCAGCTCACCATCCGATGAGCAGTTCTTC. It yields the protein CASSPSDEQFF.

CDR3 nucleotides: TGTGCCAGCAGTGCAGGGGCGGACAGGGGATCTTACGAGCAGTACTTC. Translation gives CASSAGADRGSYEQYF. This chain connects TRBV25-1 to TRBJ2-7; TRBD1 agrees at 9 bases. Germline V gene lookup returns CDR1 MGHDK and CDR2 SYGVNS. CDR3 size: 16 residues. V dropped 4 bases and J dropped 4; count of bases not matched to a gene: 11.

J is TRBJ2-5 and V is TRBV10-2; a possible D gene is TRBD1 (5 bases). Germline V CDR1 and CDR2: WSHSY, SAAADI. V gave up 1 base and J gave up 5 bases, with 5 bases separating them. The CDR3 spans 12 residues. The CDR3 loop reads CASSEWGETQYF. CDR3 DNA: TGCGCCAGCAGTGAGTGGGGCGAGACCCAGTACTTC.

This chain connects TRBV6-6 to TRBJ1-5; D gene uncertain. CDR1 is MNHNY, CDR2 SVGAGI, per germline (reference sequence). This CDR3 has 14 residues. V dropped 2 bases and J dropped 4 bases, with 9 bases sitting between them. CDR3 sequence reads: CASSYNVANQPQHF. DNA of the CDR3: TGTGCCAGCAGTTACAACGTTGCGAATCAGCCCCAGCATTTT.

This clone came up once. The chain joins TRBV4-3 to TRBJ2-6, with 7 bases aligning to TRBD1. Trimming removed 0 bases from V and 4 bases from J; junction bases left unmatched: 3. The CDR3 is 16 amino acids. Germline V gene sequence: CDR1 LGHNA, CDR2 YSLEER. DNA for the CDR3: TGCGCCAGCAGCCAAGATACAGGGGCCGGGGCCAACGTCCTGACTTTC. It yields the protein CASSQDTGAGANVLTF.

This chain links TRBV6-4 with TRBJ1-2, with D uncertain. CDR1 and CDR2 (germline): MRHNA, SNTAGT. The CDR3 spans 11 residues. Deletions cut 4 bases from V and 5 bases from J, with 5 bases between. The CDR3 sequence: CASSAGYGYTF. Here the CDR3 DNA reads TGTGCCAGCAGTGCAGGATATGGCTACACCTTC.

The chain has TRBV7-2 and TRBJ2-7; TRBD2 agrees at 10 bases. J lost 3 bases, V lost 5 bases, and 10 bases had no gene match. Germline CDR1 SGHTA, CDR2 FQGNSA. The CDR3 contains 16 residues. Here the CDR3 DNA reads TGTGCCAGCAGCACCGGCCCTAGCGGGGGACTCTACGAGCAGTACTTC. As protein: CASSTGPSGGLYEQYF. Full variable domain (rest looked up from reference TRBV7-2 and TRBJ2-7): GAGVSQSPSNKVTEKGKDVELRCDPISGHTALYWYRQSLGQGLEFLIYFQGNSAPDKSGLPSDRFSAERTGGSVSTLTIQRTQQEDSAVYLCASSTGPSGGLYEQYFGPGTRLTVT.

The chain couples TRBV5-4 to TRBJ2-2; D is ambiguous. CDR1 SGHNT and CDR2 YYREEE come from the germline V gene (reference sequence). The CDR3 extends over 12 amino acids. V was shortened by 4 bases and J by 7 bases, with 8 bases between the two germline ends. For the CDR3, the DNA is TGTGCCAGCAGCCCCCCCGGCGGGGAGCTGTTTTTT. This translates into CASSPPGGELFF. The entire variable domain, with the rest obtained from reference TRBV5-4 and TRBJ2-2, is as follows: ETGVTQSPTHLIKTRGQQVTLRCSSQSGHNTVSWYQQALGQGPQFIFQYYREEENGRGNFPPRFSGLQFPNYSSELNVNALELDDSALYLCASSPPGGELFFGEGSRLTVL.

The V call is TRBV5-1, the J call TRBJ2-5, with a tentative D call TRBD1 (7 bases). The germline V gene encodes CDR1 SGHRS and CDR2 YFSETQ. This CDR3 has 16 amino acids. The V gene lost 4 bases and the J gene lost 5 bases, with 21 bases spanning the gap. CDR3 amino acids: CASSLMLGRGEETQYF. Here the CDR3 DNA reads TGCGCCAGCAGCCTAATGTTAGGCAGGGGGGAGGAGACCCAGTACTTC.

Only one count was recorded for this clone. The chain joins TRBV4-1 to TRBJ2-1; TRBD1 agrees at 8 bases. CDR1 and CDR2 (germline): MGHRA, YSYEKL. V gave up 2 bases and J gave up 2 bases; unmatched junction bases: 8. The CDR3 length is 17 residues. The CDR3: CASSQRQGIGTYNEQFF. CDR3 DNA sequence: TGCGCCAGCAGCCAAAGACAGGGGATTGGGACCTACAATGAGCAGTTCTTC.

The CDR3 DNA sequence: TGCGCCAGCAGCTTGGCCAAAGGGGCTGAGGAAAAACTGTTTTTT. Protein sequence: CASSLAKGAEEKLFF. V usage is TRBV5-1 and J usage is TRBJ1-4; D might be TRBD1 (5 bases). Germline V gene data show CDR1 as SGHRS and CDR2 as YFSETQ. The CDR3 spans 15 residues. Trimming removed 0 bases from V and 8 bases from J, with 14 bases in between.